These T cell receptor beta chains were read from a single sample in a study of blood T cell repertoires in COVID-19. The method was immunoSEQ multiplex PCR; TCRdb's version includes in-frame clones alone and lacks a portion of them. Counted here are over 95,000 clones, about four fifths occurring once; the ten biggest clones make up approximately 8.1%. The source material was peripheral blood. The receptors come from a middle-aged woman with acute or convalescent COVID-19. CDR3s include the opening cysteine and the closing phenylalanine or tryptophan. The order of the fields is J gene, D gene, clone size, V gene, CDR3 protein, CDR3 DNA. A D gene is named only where the DNA matches it firmly. Clone size is not always given. Where it is, it says once, few, many or a class for expanded clones.

>TRBJ1-5|-|-|TRBV11-2
CASSPGNQPQHF
TGTGCCAGCAGCCCAGGGAATCAGCCCCAGCATTTT
>TRBJ1-3|TRBD1|-|TRBV6-5
CARFRGAGNTIYF
TGTGCCAGATTCAGGGGGGCTGGAAACACCATATATTTT
>TRBJ2-3|-|-|TRBV30
CAWGLHRGTDTQYF
TGTGCCTGGGGGCTCCACAGAGGGACAGATACGCAGTATTTT
>TRBJ2-1|-|-|TRBV3-1/TRBV3-2
CASTLSSRPYNEQFF
TGTGCCAGCACCTTGAGCTCGCGGCCCTACAATGAGCAGTTCTTC
>TRBJ2-1|TRBD2|-|TRBV4-1
CASSQESSGGLFF
TGCGCCAGCAGCCAAGAATCCAGCGGGGGTCTGTTCTTC
>TRBJ2-5|-|-|TRBV6-6
CASSYSDSRRTQYF
TGTGCCAGCAGTTACTCGGACAGCCGCAGGACCCAGTACTTC
>TRBJ1-4|-|-|TRBV5-3
CARSWGPGVLNEKLFF
TGTGCCAGAAGCTGGGGCCCAGGCGTACTTAATGAAAAACTGTTTTTT
>TRBJ1-1|-|-|TRBV7-9
CASSPGREKAEAFF
TGTGCCAGCAGCCCCGGACGGGAAAAGGCTGAAGCTTTCTTT
>TRBJ2-3|TRBD2|-|TRBV3-1/TRBV3-2
CASSRRGAAGADTQYF
TGTGCCAGCAGCAGGCGGGGGGCTGCTGGAGCAGATACGCAGTATTTT
>TRBJ1-1|-|-|TRBV6-5
CASSYSREDTEAFF
TGTGCCAGCAGTTACTCTCGGGAGGACACTGAAGCTTTCTTT
>TRBJ2-1|TRBD2|-|TRBV18
CASSPGGGQDYNEQFF
TGTGCCAGCTCACCGGGCGGGGGGCAAGATTACAATGAGCAGTTCTTC
>TRBJ1-2|TRBD1|-|TRBV2
CASRGPLLETGYGYTF
TGTGCCAGCAGGGGACCACTTCTAGAGACAGGGTATGGCTACACCTTC
>TRBJ2-1|-|-|TRBV20-1
CSASPGLSYNEQFF
TGCAGTGCTAGTCCGGGACTCTCCTACAATGAGCAGTTCTTC
>TRBJ2-7|-|-|TRBV3-1/TRBV3-2
CASSHGDYEQYF
TGTGCCAGCAGCCACGGGGACTACGAGCAGTACTTC
>TRBJ2-7|TRBD2|many|TRBV19
CASSTSAGGPYEQYF
TGTGCCAGTAGTACGTCTGCGGGGGGGCCCTACGAGCAGTACTTC